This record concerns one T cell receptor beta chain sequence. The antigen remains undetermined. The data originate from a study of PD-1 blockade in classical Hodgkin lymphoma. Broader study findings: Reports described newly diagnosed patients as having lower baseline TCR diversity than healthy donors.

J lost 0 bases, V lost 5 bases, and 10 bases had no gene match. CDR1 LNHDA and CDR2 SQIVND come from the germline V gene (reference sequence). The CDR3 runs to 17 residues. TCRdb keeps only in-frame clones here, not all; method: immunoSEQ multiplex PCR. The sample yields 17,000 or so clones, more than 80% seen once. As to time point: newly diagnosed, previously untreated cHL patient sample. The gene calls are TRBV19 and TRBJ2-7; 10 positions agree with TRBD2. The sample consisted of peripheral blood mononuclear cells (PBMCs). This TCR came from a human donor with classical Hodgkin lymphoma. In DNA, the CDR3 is TGTGCCAGTAGTCCCCACGCTCTAGCGGGAGACTCCTACGAGCAGTACTTC. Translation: CASSPHALAGDSYEQYF.